This TCR beta chain was identified during a study of blood T cell repertoires in COVID-19. Across the study: Sample material is recorded as cDNA or gDNA derived from T cells, B-cell-depleted T cells, or PBMCs.

Profiling relied on immunoSEQ multiplex PCR, and the TCRdb table lists in-frame clones only, not all of them. The sample lists under 200,000 clones, about four fifths occurring once. The CDR3 is 15 amino acids. Trimming cost V 0 bases and J 5 bases, with 14 bases left between them. The germline V gene encodes CDR1 GTSNPN and CDR2 SVGIG (reference sequence). Source material: peripheral blood. This receptor was obtained from an elderly woman with acute or convalescent COVID-19. This chain joins TRBV30 and TRBJ1-5, with a weak D call TRBD1 (5 bases). CDR3 in amino acids: CAWSVTGLADQPQHF. CDR3 nucleotide sequence: TGTGCCTGGAGTGTAACAGGACTAGCCGATCAGCCCCAGCATTTT.